The 27 T cell receptor beta chains reported below all come from one sample, sequenced in a study of blood T cell repertoires in COVID-19. Data came from immunoSEQ multiplex PCR; TCRdb stores just in-frame clones and leaves some out. The table shows about 210,000 clones, with roughly 89% occurring only once. The source material was PBMCs or T cells enriched from blood (not recorded which). These receptors came from a man between 18 and 29 years old with acute COVID-19.

This clone was seen just once. The chain has TRBV6-5 and TRBJ2-1; D not certain. Per the germline V gene, CDR1 is MNHEY and CDR2 is SVGAGI. The CDR3 length is 13 residues. V was clipped by 0 bases and J by 7 bases, with 7 bases between them. The CDR3 DNA follows: TGTGCCAGCAGTTACTCTATCGGGAATGAGCAGTTCTTC. Translating gives CASSYSIGNEQFF.

The rearrangement joins TRBV25-1 to TRBJ1-5; D might be TRBD1 (5 bases). The V gene lost 2 bases and the J gene lost 4 bases, with 6 bases spanning the gap. Germline assignment: CDR1 MGHDK and CDR2 SYGVNS. The CDR3 is 13 amino acids. The CDR3: CASSEAGNQPQHF. In DNA, the CDR3 is TGTGCCAGCAGTGAAGCAGGGAATCAGCCCCAGCATTTT.

The V gene is TRBV4-3, the J gene TRBJ1-4; D is unresolved. The CDR3 length is 14 residues. Germline assignment: CDR1 LGHNA and CDR2 YSLEER. V lost 0 bases to trimming and J lost 8 bases, with 10 bases between them. DNA for the CDR3: TGCGCCAGCAGCCAAGATCTTCCGGGGGAAAAACTGTTTTTT. Translated, it gives CASSQDLPGEKLFF.

This chain uses TRBV14 with TRBJ2-7; 15 nucleotides agree with TRBD2. Germline V gene sequence: CDR1 SGHDN, CDR2 FVKESK. J was trimmed by 1 base and V by 2 bases; bases with no gene match: 6. This CDR3 is built from 18 residues. CDR3 bases: TGTGCCAGCAGCCAATTTTGGACTAGCGGGAGGGAATCCTACGAGCAGTACTTC. It translates to CASSQFWTSGRESYEQYF. Based on the CDR3 plus reference TRBV14 and TRBJ2-7, the full variable domain is EAGVTQFPSHSVIEKGQTVTLRCDPISGHDNLYWYRRVMGKEIKFLLHFVKESKQDESGMPNNRFLAERTGGTYSTLKVQPAELEDSGVYFCASSQFWTSGRESYEQYFGPGTRLTVT.

The V gene is TRBV28, the J gene TRBJ2-3, with 7 bases lining up with TRBD2. CDR3 length equals 15 residues. Germline V lookup: CDR1 MDHEN, CDR2 SYDVKM. Trimming took 8 bases from V and 0 from J; bases not matched to a gene: 8. The CDR3 region is CASAREAPSTDTQYF. CDR3 bases: TGTGCCAGCGCCCGGGAGGCCCCTAGCACAGATACGCAGTATTTT.

The J gene is TRBJ2-7, the V gene TRBV28; D ambiguous. Trimming pared 2 bases from V and 3 bases from J, leaving 8 bases between. Germline V lookup: CDR1 MDHEN, CDR2 SYDVKM. The CDR3 spans 13 residues. The CDR3 sequence: CASSLGSVYEQYF. The DNA of the CDR3 is TGTGCCAGCAGTTTAGGCTCTGTCTACGAGCAGTACTTC.

The CDR3 is CASSSLVPYEQYF. Here the CDR3 DNA reads TGTGCCAGCAGTTCCCTAGTTCCTTACGAGCAGTACTTC. The rearrangement links TRBV6-5 to TRBJ2-7; D gene unclear. The CDR3 is 13 residues long. Germline loops: CDR1 MNHEY, CDR2 SVGAGI. Trimming stripped 4 bases from V and 4 bases from J, with 11 bases between.

The chain is built from TRBV27 and TRBJ2-7; 10 bases line up with TRBD1. This CDR3 spans 15 amino acids. The germline V gene has CDR1 MNHEY and CDR2 SMNVEV (reference sequence). With 6 bases clipped from V and 3 bases from J, the junction kept 8 bases outside the gene matches. CDR3 region: CASRRPGTGDYEQYF. The DNA of the CDR3 is TGTGCCAGCAGGCGACCCGGGACAGGGGACTACGAGCAGTACTTC.

The V gene is TRBV7-2, the J gene TRBJ2-1; 8 bases are shared with TRBD2. V gave up 1 base and J gave up 2 bases; unmatched junction bases: 1. The germline V gene encodes CDR1 SGHTA and CDR2 FQGNSA. CDR3 size: 15 residues. CDR3 nucleotide sequence: TGTGCCAGCAGCTTAGAACTAGCGGCCTACAATGAGCAGTTCTTC. The encoded protein is CASSLELAAYNEQFF.

The chain employs TRBV7-8 and TRBJ1-1; no definite D call. Germline V CDR1 and CDR2: SGHVS, FQNEAQ. The CDR3 totals 13 residues. V was pared by 2 bases and J by 1 base, with 5 bases between. CDR3 nucleotides: TGTGCCAGCAGCTTATACAAGAACACTGAAGCTTTCTTT. Protein sequence: CASSLYKNTEAFF.

The gene calls are TRBV2 and TRBJ2-7, with 7 bases identical to TRBD2. The V gene end was trimmed by 8 bases and the J gene end by 6 bases; junction bases not matched to a gene: 7. Germline CDR1 and CDR2: SNHLY and FYNNEI. The CDR3 is 12 residues long. The CDR3 region has the DNA TGTGCCAGCGAGGGCGGGAGTAGCGAGCAGTACTTC. It encodes CASEGGSSEQYF.

The chain employs TRBV24-1 and TRBJ1-5; a possible D gene is TRBD1 (6 bases). V lost 0 bases and J 2 bases, leaving 7 bases between the germline ends. This CDR3 spans 15 amino acids. Looked up from germline, CDR1 is KGHDR and CDR2 is SFDVKD. The CDR3 loop is CATSDLEGGNQPQHF. CDR3 DNA sequence: TGTGCCACCAGTGATTTGGAGGGGGGCAATCAGCCCCAGCATTTT.

This rearrangement joins TRBV9 to TRBJ2-1, with TRBD2 identical over 9 bases. J lost 7 bases, V lost 2 bases, and 4 bases had no gene match. CDR1 and CDR2 from the germline V gene are SGDLS and YYNGEE. The length of the CDR3 is 14 residues. The CDR3 here is CASSVAGGRNEQFF. In DNA, the CDR3 is TGTGCCAGCAGCGTGGCGGGAGGGCGAAATGAGCAGTTCTTC.

This chain joins TRBV5-4 and TRBJ2-3, with TRBD1 as a possible D gene (6 bases). This CDR3 comprises 15 residues. V lost 2 bases, J lost 4 bases, and 14 bases lay in between. Germline CDR1 reads SGHNT; CDR2 reads YYREEE (reference sequence). The CDR3 nucleotides read TGTGCCAGCAGCTTCCAGGGGAGTTGGTCAGATACGCAGTATTTT. Its protein product is CASSFQGSWSDTQYF.

The chain has TRBV19 and TRBJ1-2; the match to TRBD1 covers 8 bases. This CDR3 is 14 amino acids long. CDR1 is LNHDA, CDR2 SQIVND, per germline (reference sequence). Trimming removed 4 bases from V and 6 bases from J; junction bases left unmatched: 7. This CDR3 is CASSTPDRGDGYTF. The CDR3 bases are TGTGCCAGTAGTACCCCTGACAGGGGAGATGGCTACACCTTC.

This chain uses TRBV19 with TRBJ2-5; 7 bases line up with TRBD2. The trim removed 4 bases at V and 3 bases at J, leaving 11 bases unmatched. The CDR3 length is 16 residues. In germline, CDR1 is LNHDA, CDR2 SQIVND (reference sequence). The CDR3 DNA reads as TGTGCCAGTAGTAAAGGGGCGGGAGTGAAGGAAGAGACCCAGTACTTC. It yields the protein CASSKGAGVKEETQYF.

J is TRBJ2-7 and V is TRBV19; 7 positions match TRBD1. Germline assignment: CDR1 LNHDA and CDR2 SQIVND (reference sequence). The CDR3 is 11 residues long. Trimming took 6 bases from V and 6 from J; bases not matched to a gene: 2. The CDR3: CASRRGLEQYF. In DNA form, the CDR3 reads TGTGCCAGTAGAAGGGGGCTCGAGCAGTACTTC.

The chain carries TRBV19 and TRBJ2-1; TRBD1 aligns across 7 bases. Germline V gives CDR1 LNHDA, CDR2 SQIVND (reference sequence). Germline trimming cut 6 bases from V and 0 bases from J; bases unmatched to any gene: 2. This CDR3 region has 14 residues. The CDR3 sequence: CASSNRGSYNEQFF. CDR3 nucleotides: TGTGCCAGTAGCAACAGGGGCTCCTACAATGAGCAGTTCTTC.

J is TRBJ2-1 and V is TRBV10-3; 8 bases are a match to TRBD2. The V and J ends lost 6 bases and 0 bases, in that order; junction bases with no gene match: 4. The germline gives CDR1 ENHRY, CDR2 SYGVKD. The CDR3 is 15 residues long. The CDR3 here is CAIRGSGSSYNEQFF. As DNA, the CDR3 is TGTGCCATCAGGGGAAGCGGGAGCTCCTACAATGAGCAGTTCTTC.

The chain couples TRBV4-1 to TRBJ2-5; 10 nucleotides agree with TRBD2. This CDR3 contains 16 residues. V lost 1 base and J lost 5; bases outside the gene matches: 7. CDR1 is MGHRA, CDR2 YSYEKL, per germline. The CDR3 DNA sequence: TGCGCCAGCAGCCAAGCTCTCCTAGCGGGAGTGGAGACCCAGTACTTC. Translated, it gives CASSQALLAGVETQYF.

The chain is built from TRBV18 and TRBJ1-1; 9 bases are a match to TRBD1. CDR3 length: 15 amino acids. Germline loops: CDR1 KGHSH, CDR2 LQKENI. J lost 6 bases, V lost 3 bases, and 8 bases had no gene match. This chain's CDR3 is CASSPEGQGAAEAFF. In nucleotides, the CDR3 is TGTGCCAGCTCACCGGAGGGACAGGGAGCCGCTGAAGCTTTCTTT. Variable domain in full (rest from reference TRBV18 and TRBJ1-1): NAGVMQNPRHLVRRRGQEARLRCSPMKGHSHVYWYRQLPEEGLKFMVYLQKENIIDESGMPKERFSAEFPKEGPSILRIQQVVRGDSAAYFCASSPEGQGAAEAFFGQGTRLTVV.

This chain connects TRBV28 to TRBJ1-2; tentative D call: TRBD1 (6 bases). V lost 3 bases to trimming and J lost 2 bases, with 16 bases between them. The CDR3 consists of 16 residues. Germline V gene lookup returns CDR1 MDHEN and CDR2 SYDVKM. Written as DNA, the CDR3 is TGTGCCAGCAGTTTTGGGGCGGACAGACCCAACTATGGCTACACCTTC. It yields the protein CASSFGADRPNYGYTF.

J is TRBJ1-2 and V is TRBV9; the D is unclear. With 0 bases removed from V and 8 bases from J, the gap between germline ends came to 14 bases. The germline V gene encodes CDR1 SGDLS and CDR2 YYNGEE. This CDR3 contains 14 residues. DNA of the CDR3: TGTGCCAGCAGCGTAGAGGCCCAGCGGCAAGGCTACACCTTC. This codes for CASSVEAQRQGYTF.

The chain employs TRBV11-3 and TRBJ2-7; D not certain. The CDR3 extends over 12 amino acids. With 6 bases removed from V and 4 bases from J, the gap between germline ends came to 10 bases. The germline V gene encodes CDR1 SGHNT and CDR2 YENEEA. The CDR3: CASSGEDYEQYF. The CDR3 nucleotides read TGTGCCAGCAGTGGTGAGGATTACGAGCAGTACTTC.

The rearrangement uses TRBV28 and TRBJ2-3; D might be TRBD2 (6 bases). The ends were cut back, 4 bases at V and 0 bases at J, with 26 bases in the middle. This CDR3 spans 20 amino acids. Germline lookup yields CDR1 MDHEN and CDR2 SYDVKM. In DNA, the CDR3 is TGTGCCAGCAGTTCCACCCTGTTCGGGGGATGGGAGCCTAGCACAGATACGCAGTATTTT. Protein: CASSSTLFGGWEPSTDTQYF.

The chain has TRBV30 and TRBJ1-3; 8 bases fit TRBD1. Germline V gives CDR1 GTSNPN, CDR2 SVGIG (reference sequence). The CDR3 length is 14 residues. The V segment lost 5 bases and the J segment 0 bases; nucleotides outside the gene matches: 3. CDR3 in DNA: TGTGCCTGGGGACAGGGACTCTCTGGAAACACCATATATTTT. Amino acid sequence: CAWGQGLSGNTIYF. Combining the CDR3 with reference TRBV30 and TRBJ1-3 gives the whole variable domain SQTIHQWPATLVQPVGSPLSLECTVEGTSNPNLYWYRQAAGRGLQLLFYSVGIGQISSEVPQNLSASRPQDRQFILSSKKLLLSDSGFYLCAWGQGLSGNTIYFGEGSWLTVV.

This chain uses TRBV27 with TRBJ1-2, with 9 nucleotides matching TRBD1. The CDR3 sequence is 18 residues long. CDR1 is MNHEY, CDR2 SMNVEV, per germline (reference sequence). J gave up 2 bases and V 2 bases, and 12 bases lay outside the gene matches. Here the CDR3 reads CASSLRGTGGWRNYGYTF. Here the CDR3 DNA reads TGTGCCAGCAGTTTAAGGGGAACAGGGGGCTGGCGGAACTATGGCTACACCTTC.